The clone carrying this T cell receptor beta chain has a count of ten or more. Its antigen is still unknown. MiXCR, run by TCRdb on the RT-PCR reads, gives a single entry per CDR3 protein. Here the sample spans hundreds of thousands of distinct CDR3 sequences, roughly 14% being singletons. This record belongs to a study of response to subunit inactivated influenza vaccine. Study observations and caveats: Every seasonal influenza vaccination brings in few new T cells, the authors suggested.

This CDR3 is built from 15 residues. V lost 3 bases and J 4 bases, leaving 14 bases between the germline ends. This clonotype was sampled from a man aged 45 to 65 who received an inactivated influenza vaccine. The sequenced sample was PBMCs from blood, obtained 11 to 12 days after vaccination. This chain joins TRBV12-3 or TRBV12-4 and TRBJ2-3, with D possibly being TRBD2 (6 bases). The CDR3 DNA follows: TGTGCCAGCAGTTTGACCGGGAGAGGCTCAGATACGCAGTATTTT. Its translation is CASSLTGRGSDTQYF.